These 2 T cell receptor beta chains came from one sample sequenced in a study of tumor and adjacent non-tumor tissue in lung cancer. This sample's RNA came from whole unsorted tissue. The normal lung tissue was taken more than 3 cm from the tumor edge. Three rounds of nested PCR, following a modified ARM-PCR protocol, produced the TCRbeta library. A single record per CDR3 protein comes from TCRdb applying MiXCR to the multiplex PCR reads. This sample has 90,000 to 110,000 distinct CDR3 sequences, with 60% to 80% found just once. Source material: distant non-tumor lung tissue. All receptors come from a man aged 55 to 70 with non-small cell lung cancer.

The CDR3 here is CASSPQAVTQYF. For the CDR3, the DNA is TGCGCCAGCAGCCCTCAGGCAGTGACCCAGTACTTC. The chain combines TRBV5-1 with TRBJ2-5; D call uncertain. Germline V gives CDR1 SGHRS, CDR2 YFSETQ. Trimming shortened V by 4 bases and J by 7 bases, and 11 bases separated the two germline ends. This CDR3 is 12 amino acids long. Full variable domain (remainder filled in from reference TRBV5-1 and TRBJ2-5): KAGVTQTPRYLIKTRGQQVTLSCSPISGHRSVSWYQQTPGQGLQFLFEYFSETQRNKGNFPGRFSGRQFSNSRSEMNVSTLELGDSALYLCASSPQAVTQYFGPGTRLLVL.

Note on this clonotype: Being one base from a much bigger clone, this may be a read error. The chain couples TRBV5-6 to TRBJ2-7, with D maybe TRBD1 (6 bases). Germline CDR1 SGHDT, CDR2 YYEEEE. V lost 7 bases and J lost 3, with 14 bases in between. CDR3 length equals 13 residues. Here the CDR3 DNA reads TGTGCCAGCGCGGTGGGGGCCCACTACGAGCAGTACTTC. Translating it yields CASAVGAHYEQYF.